The sequence of this T cell receptor beta chain was determined in a study of blood T cell repertoires in COVID-19. Background on the study: T cells, B-cell-depleted T cells, or PBMCs provided the cDNA or gDNA that served as material.

This clone was detected once. Participants were aged about 18 to 100 years, lived in 25 or so US areas, and enrolled virtually. Recovery among Cohort 3 donors was established by two negative PCRs, clearance, or symptom resolution. Here immunoSEQ multiplex PCR was the method, and the copy in TCRdb shows in-frame clones only, minus some. The sample holds a few hundred thousand clones; 88% are singletons and the top ten take around 1.2%. With 0 bases removed from V and 0 bases from J, the gap between germline ends came to 13 bases. The CDR3 is 18 amino acids. The V gene's germline CDR1 is SGDLS and CDR2 YYNGEE.

Sequencing used PBMCs or T cells enriched from blood (not recorded which). The clonotype originates from a woman aged 18-29 years who had recovered from COVID-19. The chain employs TRBV9 and TRBJ1-6, with D possibly matching TRBD1 (6 bases). The CDR3 reads CASSVDAGVSSYNSPLHF. DNA for the CDR3: TGTGCCAGCAGCGTAGATGCAGGGGTAAGCTCCTATAATTCACCCCTCCACTTT.